This T cell receptor beta chain was captured by sequencing in a study of human CD8 memory T cell subsets. Overall study results and limits: The stem-like memory and precursor exhausted T cell populations displayed similarly high diversity, which was not the case for effector memory cells.

The germline V gene encodes CDR1 MNHEY and CDR2 SVGAGI. The CDR3 is made up of 15 amino acids. Points on this clonotype: Antigen: not known.

Preparation of the TCR beta libraries relied on UMI-labeled 5' RACE. One entry per CDR3 protein, without DNA, is what TCRdb gives after re-calling the 5' RACE reads. This sample contains more than 4,500 distinct CDR3 sequences. Sequenced: CD8+ effector memory T cells (TEM) sorted from PBMCs. Sample subset: effector memory CD8 T cells, CCR7- CD45RO+ CD95+. The chain has TRBV6-5 and TRBJ2-7; TCRdb names TRBD1, which stays unverified in the absence of DNA. The sequence came from a human donor in good health. The CDR3: CASSEQGADSYEQYF.